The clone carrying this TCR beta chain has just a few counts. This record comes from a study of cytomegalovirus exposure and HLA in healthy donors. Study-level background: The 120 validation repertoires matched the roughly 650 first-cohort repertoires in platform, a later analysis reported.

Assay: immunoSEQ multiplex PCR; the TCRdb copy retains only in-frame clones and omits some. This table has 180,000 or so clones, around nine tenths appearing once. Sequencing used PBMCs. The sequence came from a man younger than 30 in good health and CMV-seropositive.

The CDR3 nucleotides read TGTGCCAGCAGCTTGTTCGGAGGGTCCCTCCACTTT. Residues: CASSLFGGSLHF. The J gene is TRBJ1-6, the V gene TRBV7-8; D ambiguous. Germline assignment: CDR1 SGHVS and CDR2 FQNEAQ. The V gene lost 3 bases and the J gene lost 14 bases, with 11 bases spanning the gap. CDR3 length: 12 residues.